Presented here are 26 T cell receptor beta chains from one specimen sequenced in a study of blood T cell repertoires in COVID-19. Only in-frame clones appear in the TCRdb table, and some are missing; sequencing was by immunoSEQ multiplex PCR. The profile shows 100,000 or so clones, 80% to 95% of them singletons. Sequencing was performed on peripheral blood. Source of these receptors: a man aged 70-80 years with acute or convalescent COVID-19.

The chain uses TRBV9 and TRBJ2-5, with D perhaps matching TRBD2 (5 bases). CDR3 length: 13 residues. The germline V and J ends were trimmed by 1 base and 5 bases, with 9 bases remaining between them. Germline V CDR1 and CDR2: SGDLS, YYNGEE. The CDR3: CASSVYGKETQYF. CDR3 DNA sequence: TGTGCCAGCAGCGTATACGGGAAGGAGACCCAGTACTTC.

The chain links TRBV30 to TRBJ1-5, with 8 bases identical to TRBD1. With 5 bases clipped from V and 3 bases from J, the junction kept 3 bases outside the gene matches. Germline CDR1 GTSNPN, CDR2 SVGIG (reference sequence). This CDR3 region has 13 residues. In DNA form, the CDR3 reads TGTGCCTGGGGGGACAGGCCCAATCAGCCCCAGCATTTT. This sequence encodes CAWGDRPNQPQHF.

This sequence joins TRBV18 and TRBJ1-2; 11 nucleotides line up with TRBD1. The trim removed 5 bases at V and 3 bases at J, leaving 5 bases unmatched. Germline lookup yields CDR1 KGHSH and CDR2 LQKENI. This CDR3 has 15 amino acids. The CDR3 loop is CASSSPGQGDYGYTF. CDR3 nucleotide sequence: TGTGCCAGCTCATCCCCGGGACAGGGGGACTATGGCTACACCTTC.

The chain employs TRBV11-3 and TRBJ2-5; TRBD2 agrees at 7 bases. This CDR3 region has 15 residues. The V gene's germline CDR1 is SGHNT and CDR2 YENEEA. V gave up 3 bases and J gave up 4 bases; unmatched junction bases: 8. CDR3: CASSLGGRSVETQYF. CDR3 sequence (DNA): TGTGCCAGCAGCTTGGGCGGGAGATCTGTAGAGACCCAGTACTTC.

V gene TRBV20-1 combines with J gene TRBJ1-2, with D maybe TRBD1 (6 bases). Germline assignment: CDR1 DFQATT and CDR2 SNEGSKA (reference sequence). V lost 1 base, J lost 8 bases, and 8 bases lay in between. CDR3 length: 11 amino acids. This CDR3 is CSARAGVGYTF. Written as DNA, the CDR3 is TGCAGTGCTAGAGCAGGGGTCGGCTACACCTTC.

This chain joins TRBV10-3 and TRBJ2-2; 11 positions match TRBD2. The CDR3 totals 17 residues. With V trimmed by 4 bases and J by 7 bases, 11 bases remained unmatched. The germline CDR1 and CDR2 sequences are ENHRY and SYGVKD. As DNA, the CDR3 is TGTGCCATCAGTGTAACACCACTAGCGGGAGCTATCGGGGAGCTGTTTTTT. It yields the protein CAISVTPLAGAIGELFF.

V and J are TRBV6-1 and TRBJ2-5; possible D gene TRBD2, 5 bases. Germline V lookup: CDR1 MNHNS, CDR2 SASEGT. Trimming stripped 2 bases from V and 5 bases from J, with 15 bases between. The CDR3 has 15 amino acids. CDR3 sequence: CASSETWSRGETQYF. The CDR3 region has the DNA TGTGCCAGCAGTGAAACGTGGAGCCGCGGGGAGACCCAGTACTTC.

As concerns this clone: The junction departs from the called germline gene at one end, perhaps through a read error. The chain is built from TRBV6-6 and TRBJ2-3; TRBD1 aligns across 9 bases. Germline V gene sequence: CDR1 MNHNY, CDR2 SVGAGI (reference sequence). This CDR3 is 13 amino acids long. The CDR3 DNA is TGTGCCAGCAGTTCCCTCCGGGACAGGGCCTATGGGTTT. Amino acids: CASSSLRDRAYGF.

CDR3 protein: CASSYETGETEAFF. CDR3 nucleotide sequence: TGTGCCAGCAGTTACGAGACAGGGGAAACTGAAGCTTTCTTT. The chain recombines TRBV6-2 or TRBV6-3 with TRBJ1-1, with 8 nucleotides matching TRBD1. The V and J ends lost 2 bases and 5 bases, in that order; junction bases with no gene match: 4. Per the germline V gene, CDR1 is MNHEY and CDR2 is SVGEGT. The CDR3 runs to 14 residues.

This chain uses TRBV20-1 with TRBJ1-2, with TRBD1 matching over 8 bases. The CDR3 covers 14 residues. Unmatched junction bases numbered 5, after V lost 3 bases and J lost 2 bases. CDR1 is DFQATT, CDR2 SNEGSKA, per germline (reference sequence). CDR3: CSASLQGANYGYTF. The CDR3 region has the DNA TGCAGTGCTAGTCTCCAGGGGGCCAACTATGGCTACACCTTC.

J is TRBJ1-1 and V is TRBV6-6, with D maybe TRBD1 (5 bases). V was pared by 1 base and J by 9 bases, with 12 bases between. This CDR3 has 13 residues. CDR1 MNHNY and CDR2 SVGAGI come from the germline V gene (reference sequence). The CDR3 DNA reads as TGTGCCAGCAGTTACTTCTCGACAGACCAAGCTTTCTTT. The encoded protein is CASSYFSTDQAFF.

The chain couples TRBV5-1 to TRBJ2-5; possible D gene TRBD2, 5 bases. Trimming left V 6 bases short and J 5 bases short, with 23 bases between. In germline, CDR1 is SGHRS, CDR2 YFSETQ. The CDR3 runs 16 residues. CDR3 sequence: CASTSSVMRGLETQYF. The CDR3 nucleotides are TGCGCCAGCACTAGTTCAGTTATGCGCGGGTTGGAGACCCAGTACTTC.

The chain uses TRBV29-1 and TRBJ1-2; the match to TRBD1 covers 10 bases. The trim removed 1 base at V and 7 bases at J, leaving 3 bases unmatched. The CDR3 runs 13 residues. Germline V CDR1 and CDR2: SQVTM, ANQGSEA. The CDR3 nucleotides read TGCAGCGTTGAAGGACAGGGGGCGCTTGGCTACACCTTC. This encodes CSVEGQGALGYTF.

This chain connects TRBV30 to TRBJ2-7; TRBD2 matches 8 bases. This CDR3 region has 14 residues. The germline V gene has CDR1 GTSNPN and CDR2 SVGIG (reference sequence). V dropped 7 bases and J dropped 2; count of bases not matched to a gene: 10. This chain's CDR3 is CASQRTSSTYEQYF. The CDR3, as DNA: TGTGCCTCTCAACGGACTAGCTCCACCTACGAGCAGTACTTC.

This rearrangement joins TRBV11-2 to TRBJ2-3, with 8 bases lining up with TRBD1. CDR3 length equals 14 residues. The V gene end was trimmed by 2 bases and the J gene end by 5 bases; junction bases not matched to a gene: 3. Germline assignment: CDR1 SGHAT and CDR2 FQNNGV. CDR3 region: CASSLSTGVDTQYF. CDR3 nucleotides: TGTGCCAGCAGCTTATCGACAGGGGTAGATACGCAGTATTTT.

This chain's CDR3 is CASTLGAGGQDTQYF. CDR3 in DNA: TGTGCCAGCACCTTGGGTGCGGGAGGGCAAGATACGCAGTATTTT. The chain is built from TRBV6-5 and TRBJ2-3, with 9 bases that match TRBD2. From germline, CDR1 is MNHEY and CDR2 SVGAGI. J gave up 5 bases and V 7 bases, and 10 bases lay outside the gene matches. The CDR3 sequence is 15 residues long.

The chain is built from TRBV7-9 and TRBJ2-5; D is ambiguous. From germline, CDR1 is SEHNR and CDR2 FQNEAQ (reference sequence). This CDR3 has 13 residues. V was clipped by 4 bases and J by 5 bases, with 11 bases between them. The chain's CDR3 is CASSSRYLETQYF. The DNA of the CDR3 is TGTGCCAGCAGCTCTAGGTATCTCGAGACCCAGTACTTC.

In this sample, this clone turned up once. The chain joins TRBV24-1 to TRBJ2-2; D is uncertain. The CDR3 has 16 amino acids. V lost 4 bases to trimming and J lost 0 bases, with 11 bases between them. Germline values: CDR1 KGHDR, CDR2 SFDVKD. CDR3 bases: TGTGCCACCAGTGACCCCTGGGCCTCGAACACCGGGGAGCTGTTTTTT. It is translated as CATSDPWASNTGELFF.

V is TRBV28 and J is TRBJ2-6; a possible D gene is TRBD1 (5 bases). This CDR3 contains 18 residues. Trimming removed 4 bases at V and 0 bases at J, with 16 bases between. Germline V gene lookup returns CDR1 MDHEN and CDR2 SYDVKM. Here the CDR3 DNA reads TGTGCCAGCAGTTCTCACCCCGACAGAATCTCTGGGGCCAACGTCCTGACTTTC. Protein: CASSSHPDRISGANVLTF.

V usage is TRBV28 and J usage is TRBJ1-2; D is possibly TRBD1 (6 bases). Germline CDR1 and CDR2: MDHEN and SYDVKM. This CDR3 is built from 12 residues. The V gene lost 6 bases and the J gene lost 7 bases, with 12 bases spanning the gap. The DNA of the CDR3 is TGTGCCAGCAGCCTCGTACAGGGTGGCTACACCTTC. Translation: CASSLVQGGYTF.

The chain links TRBV19 to TRBJ1-4; perhaps TRBD1 as D (6 bases). V gave up 5 bases and J gave up 3 bases, with 13 bases separating them. This CDR3 has 15 residues. Germline assignment: CDR1 LNHDA and CDR2 SQIVND (reference sequence). CDR3 in DNA: TGTGCCAGTAGTCCAAGACAGGTACCTAATGAAAAACTGTTTTTT. Protein sequence: CASSPRQVPNEKLFF.

The chain recombines TRBV5-3 with TRBJ1-5; 12 bases agree with TRBD1. TRBV5-3 carries the ORF label, with uncertain function. The V gene end was trimmed by 4 bases and the J gene end by 6 bases; junction bases not matched to a gene: 11. The CDR3 totals 17 residues. This CDR3 is CARSEGGGDRGLQPQHF. In DNA form, the CDR3 reads TGTGCCAGAAGCGAAGGCGGGGGGGACAGGGGGCTTCAGCCCCAGCATTTT.

The chain carries TRBV10-1 and TRBJ2-5; D might be TRBD1 (6 bases). This CDR3 is built from 15 residues. Deletions cut 7 bases from V and 0 bases from J, with 15 bases between. Germline V CDR1 and CDR2: WNHNN, SYGVQD (reference sequence). The CDR3 bases are TGCGCCAGCAATTCGGGACACTCGTACCAAGAGACCCAGTACTTC. Translating gives CASNSGHSYQETQYF.

The rearrangement uses TRBV7-2 and TRBJ2-1; 14 positions match TRBD2. CDR1 is SGHTA, CDR2 FQGNSA, per germline. Losses at the gene ends were 4 bases for V and 7 bases for J; bases not matched to a gene: 3. The CDR3 runs 15 residues. This CDR3 is CASSSRTSGGNEQFF. CDR3 DNA sequence: TGTGCCAGCAGCTCCAGGACTAGCGGGGGGAATGAGCAGTTCTTC.

This chain connects TRBV12-5 to TRBJ2-7, with 14 nucleotides matching TRBD2. The CDR3 is made up of 17 amino acids. Germline CDR1 is LGHNT and CDR2 is FRNRAP. The J segment lost 4 bases and the V segment lost 5 bases, leaving 10 bases of the junction unmatched. Written as DNA, the CDR3 is TGTGCTAGTGGTCTCCAACGACTAGCGGGAGGGGTTTACGAGCAGTACTTC. Its translation: CASGLQRLAGGVYEQYF.

The V and J genes are TRBV29-1 and TRBJ2-7; D gene ambiguous. The V gene's germline CDR1 is SQVTM and CDR2 ANQGSEA. Trimming cost V 1 base and J 2 bases, with 9 bases left between them. The CDR3 loop spans 13 amino acids. The CDR3 region is CSVEVKEPYEQYF. The CDR3 DNA sequence: TGCAGCGTTGAAGTGAAAGAGCCCTACGAGCAGTACTTC.